This TCR beta chain was retrieved from a study of control samples from healthy donors and cancer patients. Only in-frame clones appear in the TCRdb table, and some are missing; sequencing was by immunoSEQ multiplex PCR. The data show tens of thousands of clones, around 94% seen once. This clone was seen a single time. This CDR3 spans 17 amino acids. Germline V gene sequence: CDR1 SGHTS, CDR2 YDEGEE. Trimming took 4 bases from V and 0 from J; bases not matched to a gene: 4. Sequencing was carried out using blood. The clonotype was recovered from a man aged 60-69 years in good health. V gene TRBV5-8 combines with J gene TRBJ2-7, with 16 bases fitting TRBD2. The CDR3 spells CASSLGLAGGSSYEQYF. CDR3 bases: TGTGCCAGCAGCCTGGGACTAGCGGGAGGGAGCTCCTACGAGCAGTACTTC. The full variable domain, with the rest looked up from reference TRBV5-8 and TRBJ2-7, is EAGVTQSPTHLIKTRGQQATLRCSPISGHTSVYWYQQALGLGLQFLLWYDEGEERNRGNFPPRFSGRQFPNYSSELNVNALELEDSALYLCASSLGLAGGSSYEQYFGPGTRLTVT.